Listed below are T cell receptor beta chains from one sample, sequenced in a study of blood T cell repertoires in COVID-19. Using immunoSEQ multiplex PCR, the repertoire was profiled, and TCRdb retains in-frame clones only, with some absent. The table includes around 90,000 clones, roughly 92% detected once. The sequencing sample was made of peripheral blood. The receptors were sampled from a woman aged 55-69 years with active COVID-19. Both conserved end residues are part of each CDR3. D genes are given only for firm matches. Clone size, where shown, is once, few, many, or a class for clones that have expanded.

D gene	clone size	J gene	V gene	CDR3 DNA	CDR3 protein
TRBD1	few	TRBJ1-1	TRBV11-2	TGTGCCAGCAGGCCAATCCAGGGGGGTCCTTTCTTCATGAACACTGAAGCTTTCTTT	CASRPIQGGPFFMNTEAFF
TRBD2	.	TRBJ2-3	TRBV2	TGTGCCAGCAGTGAAAATGGTCTAGCGGGCCCCACAGATACGCAGTATTTT	CASSENGLAGPTDTQYF
TRBD2	.	TRBJ2-3	TRBV9	TGTGCCAGCAGCACCTTCCGGACTAGCGGTAGCACAGATACGCAGTATTTT	CASSTFRTSGSTDTQYF
.	few	TRBJ2-1	TRBV2	TGTGCCAGCAGTGAAAGGGTAGTATGGGCACCAGGGTCCAATGAGCAGTTCTTC	CASSERVVWAPGSNEQFF
TRBD1	.	TRBJ2-1	TRBV2	TGTGCCAGCAGAGGGGACAGGGCCTCCTACAATGAGCAGTTCTTC	CASRGDRASYNEQFF
TRBD1	few	TRBJ1-2	TRBV11-2	TGTGCCAGCAGCCACCGGACAGGGCCCTATGGCTACACCTTC	CASSHRTGPYGYTF
.	.	TRBJ2-7	TRBV6-2/TRBV6-3	TGTGCCAGCAGTTATCCGGGGGTCTACGAGCAGTACTTC	CASSYPGVYEQYF
.	once	TRBJ2-3	TRBV4-3	TGCGCCAGCAGCCAAGAGAGGGCAGATACGCAGTATTTT	CASSQERADTQYF
.	.	TRBJ2-3	TRBV10-2	TGCGCCAGCAGTGAGTCGGACACGACTAGCACAGATACGCAGTATTTT	CASSESDTTSTDTQYF
TRBD1	.	TRBJ2-5	TRBV10-3	TGTGCCATCAGTGCGTCCGGGACAGGGGGGCAAGAGACCCAGTACTTC	CAISASGTGGQETQYF
.	.	TRBJ2-5	TRBV11-2	TGTGCCAGCAGCTTGCTGCAGGGTAGGGGAGAGACCCAGTACTTC	CASSLLQGRGETQYF
.	.	TRBJ1-2	TRBV19	TGTGCCAGTAGAAAAATCGGCGGGGGCGCTAACTATGGCTACACCTTC	CASRKIGGGANYGYTF
TRBD2	.	TRBJ2-7	TRBV18	TGTGCCAGCTCACCAGCGGGAGCCCCCTACGAGCAGTACTTC	CASSPAGAPYEQYF
TRBD1	.	TRBJ2-4	TRBV7-9	TGTGCCAGCAGCCGAGGACAGGGGGCGGCCATTCAGTACTTC	CASSRGQGAAIQYF
.	.	TRBJ1-6	TRBV18	TGTGCCAGCTCACCCGGCAGGTCAGATAATTCACCCCTCCACTTT	CASSPGRSDNSPLHF
.	.	TRBJ1-5	TRBV4-1	TGCGCCAGCAGCCAAGACCTTTTCGGGCAGCCCCAGCATTTT	CASSQDLFGQPQHF
.	.	TRBJ1-1	TRBV2	TGTGCCAGCAGCCTAGCGGGGGGCGCGTCAGGCACTGAAGCTTTCTTT	CASSLAGGASGTEAFF
TRBD1	.	TRBJ2-5	TRBV24-1	TGTGCCACCAGTGACTCCGGGACAGGGGAATCAGAGACCCAGTACTTC	CATSDSGTGESETQYF
TRBD2	.	TRBJ2-3	TRBV5-1	TGCGCCAGCAGACCGGGGGGACTAGCCCCCACAGATACGCAGTATTTT	CASRPGGLAPTDTQYF
.	.	TRBJ2-5	TRBV28	TGTGCCAGCAATGAGAAGGAGGGGGAGACCCAGTACTTC	CASNEKEGETQYF
TRBD1	.	TRBJ2-5	TRBV24-1	TGTGCCACCAGTGATTCTAAGGGGGCGGGAGAGACCCAGTACTTC	CATSDSKGAGETQYF
.	once	TRBJ2-3	TRBV5-4	TGTGCCAGCAGCTTGCCAGGTCAAGGCGGGAATACGCAGTATTTT	CASSLPGQGGNTQYF
.	.	TRBJ1-1	TRBV12-3/TRBV12-4	TGTGCCAGCACCCGACAGCCGAACACTGAAGCTTTCTTT	CASTRQPNTEAFF
TRBD1	.	TRBJ2-1	TRBV28	TGTGCCAGCAGTTTCCAACAGGGGTTTAGGAATGAGCAGTTCTTC	CASSFQQGFRNEQFF
.	many	TRBJ2-7	TRBV5-1	TGCGCCAGCAGCTCCGGGACACTTACCTACGAGCAGTACTTC	CASSSGTLTYEQYF
.	.	TRBJ1-1	TRBV7-2	TGTGCCAGCAGCAACCGACAGAACACTGAAGCTTTCTTT	CASSNRQNTEAFF
TRBD1	.	TRBJ1-6	TRBV25-1	TGTGCCAGCAGTGAAACAGGGGTGAATTCACCCCTCCACTTT	CASSETGVNSPLHF
TRBD2	.	TRBJ2-3	TRBV27	TGTGCCAGCAGTGCATACTTAGCGGGAGAGGACACAGATACGCAGTATTTT	CASSAYLAGEDTDTQYF
TRBD1	.	TRBJ1-1	TRBV18	TGTGCCAGCTCACCACCGGACAGGTATCCAAACACTGAAGCTTTCTTT	CASSPPDRYPNTEAFF
TRBD2	.	TRBJ2-1	TRBV9	TGTGCCAGCAGCGGGGCTCCCAGCGGGATAAACAATGAGCAGTTCTTC	CASSGAPSGINNEQFF
.	.	TRBJ1-1	TRBV11-2	TGTGCCAGCAAAACAGCTCTTAACACTGAAGCTTTCTTT	CASKTALNTEAFF
TRBD2	.	TRBJ2-7	TRBV6-6	TGTGCCAGCAGTCCCGGACTAGCGGGACCTTACGAGCAGTACTTC	CASSPGLAGPYEQYF
.	.	TRBJ1-5	TRBV6-4	TGTGCCAGCAGCCCAGGGCAGCTTAGCAATCAGCCCCAGCATTTT	CASSPGQLSNQPQHF
.	.	TRBJ2-7	TRBV6-5	TGTGCCAGCAGTACTAGCTCCTACGAGCAGTACTTC	CASSTSSYEQYF
.	.	TRBJ2-3	TRBV24-1	TGTGCCACCAGTGATCCCTCAATGGGGGGGCTAAGGGGCACAGATACGCAGTATTTT	CATSDPSMGGLRGTDTQYF
.	.	TRBJ2-3	TRBV19	TGTGCCAGTAGTCCTCAAACCTCCGGGGGCACAGATACGCAGTATTTT	CASSPQTSGGTDTQYF
TRBD1	.	TRBJ1-2	TRBV19	TGTGCCAGTAGTTGGGGACAGGCCCATGGCTACACCTTC	CASSWGQAHGYTF
.	.	TRBJ2-3	TRBV6-6	TGTGCCAGCAGCCCCGACAGTAAGAATACGCAGTATTTT	CASSPDSKNTQYF
TRBD1	once	TRBJ1-5	TRBV18	TGTGCCAGCTCACAACAGGGGGGTGGCAATCAGCCCCAGCATTTT	CASSQQGGGNQPQHF
.	.	TRBJ1-1	TRBV5-6	TGTGCCAGCAGCTTGCAGGGGCCGAACACTGAAGCTTTCTTT	CASSLQGPNTEAFF
TRBD2	.	TRBJ2-1	TRBV2	TGTGCCAGCAGTGATAGCGGGGCCTACAATGAGCAGTTCTTC	CASSDSGAYNEQFF
.	once	TRBJ2-2	TRBV6-2/TRBV6-3	TGTGCCAGCAGTTGGCAGGGACTCAACACCGGGGAGCTGTTTTTT	CASSWQGLNTGELFF
.	.	TRBJ2-7	TRBV28	TGTGCCAGCAGTGCCCCCAGCTCCTACGAGCAGTACTTC	CASSAPSSYEQYF
.	.	TRBJ1-1	TRBV11-1	TGTGCCAGCAGCTTAGGTAGAGGGAAGACTGAAGCTTTCTTT	CASSLGRGKTEAFF
.	once	TRBJ2-1	TRBV6-5	TGTGCCAGCAGTTACCAGGGCAATGAGCAGTTCTTC	CASSYQGNEQFF
TRBD1	few	TRBJ2-1	TRBV10-1	TGCGCCAGCAGCGTAACACCCGGGACAGGGCCCAATGAGCAGTTCTTC	CASSVTPGTGPNEQFF
.	once	TRBJ2-3	TRBV24-1	TGTGCCACCAGTGATTTGGGCAGGGGATTCACAGATACGCAGTATTTT	CATSDLGRGFTDTQYF
.	.	TRBJ1-6	TRBV6-1	TGTGCCAGCAGTGAAGCCGGGGTCAGAAATTCACCCCTCCACTTT	CASSEAGVRNSPLHF
.	once	TRBJ1-5	TRBV15	TGTGCCACCAGCAGAGATGGAGGGAATCAGCCCCAGCATTTT	CATSRDGGNQPQHF